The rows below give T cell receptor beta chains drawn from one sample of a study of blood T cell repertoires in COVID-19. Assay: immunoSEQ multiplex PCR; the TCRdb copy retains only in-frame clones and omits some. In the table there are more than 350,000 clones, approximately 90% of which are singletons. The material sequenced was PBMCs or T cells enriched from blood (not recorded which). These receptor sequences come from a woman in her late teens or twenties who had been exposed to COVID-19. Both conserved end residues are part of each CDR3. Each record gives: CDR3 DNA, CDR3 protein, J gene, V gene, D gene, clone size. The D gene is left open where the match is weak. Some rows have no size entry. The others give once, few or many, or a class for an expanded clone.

DNA: TGTGCCAGCAGCTTACACAGGGGATTTTCCTACGAGCAGTACTTC
CDR3: CASSLHRGFSYEQYF
J: TRBJ2-7
V: TRBV7-8
D: TRBD1
size: .

DNA: TGTGCCAGCAGCCCAGGACAGGGCACTCAGCCCCAGCATTTT
CDR3: CASSPGQGTQPQHF
J: TRBJ1-5
V: TRBV7-9
D: TRBD1
size: .

DNA: TGTGCCAGCAGCTTACGACAGGGCGATGGCTACACCTTC
CDR3: CASSLRQGDGYTF
J: TRBJ1-2
V: TRBV7-2
D: TRBD1
size: .

DNA: TGTGCCAGCAGTGGGGGGAATTCACCCCTCCACTTT
CDR3: CASSGGNSPLHF
J: TRBJ1-6
V: TRBV28
D: .
size: .

DNA: TGCGCCAGCAGCCAAAACACAGACGGCAATCAGCCCCAGCATTTT
CDR3: CASSQNTDGNQPQHF
J: TRBJ1-5
V: TRBV4-1
D: .
size: .

DNA: TGTGCCAGCAGCTGGGCAGGGGGCAACACTGAAGCTTTCTTT
CDR3: CASSWAGGNTEAFF
J: TRBJ1-1
V: TRBV5-4
D: TRBD1
size: once

DNA: TGTGCCAGTGCCTGGACAGGGGCTGGCAATCAGCCCCAGCATTTT
CDR3: CASAWTGAGNQPQHF
J: TRBJ1-5
V: TRBV19
D: TRBD1
size: .

DNA: TGTGCCAGCAGTTTAACAGGGGGCGCCCAGCCCCAGCATTTT
CDR3: CASSLTGGAQPQHF
J: TRBJ1-5
V: TRBV6-2/TRBV6-3
D: TRBD1
size: .

DNA: TGTGCCAGCTCACTAAGCGGCGGGGGGACCTCCTACGAGCAGTACTTC
CDR3: CASSLSGGGTSYEQYF
J: TRBJ2-7
V: TRBV18
D: TRBD2
size: .

DNA: TGTGCCAGCAGTTACTGGACGGACTTGAACACTGAAGCTTTCTTT
CDR3: CASSYWTDLNTEAFF
J: TRBJ1-1
V: TRBV6-5
D: .
size: .

DNA: TGTGCCAGCACCGGTCAGGGGGAGCGCTACCAGTACTTC
CDR3: CASTGQGERYQYF
J: TRBJ2-4
V: TRBV12-3/TRBV12-4
D: TRBD1
size: .

DNA: TGTGCCAGCCTGAGATTCGGACAGGGGTACGAGCAGTACTTC
CDR3: CASLRFGQGYEQYF
J: TRBJ2-7
V: TRBV28
D: TRBD1
size: .

DNA: TGTGCCAGCAGCCGGCGGGGGGGCACAGATACGCAGTATTTT
CDR3: CASSRRGGTDTQYF
J: TRBJ2-3
V: TRBV5-6
D: TRBD2
size: .

DNA: TGTGCCAGCAGCAAGATACAGGGCCTGTGGACTGAAGCTTTCTTT
CDR3: CASSKIQGLWTEAFF
J: TRBJ1-1
V: TRBV9
D: .
size: .

DNA: TGTGCCAGCAGCTCTTCGTGGGGAACTAGCGGTACCACAGATACGCAGTATTTT
CDR3: CASSSSWGTSGTTDTQYF
J: TRBJ2-3
V: TRBV7-9
D: TRBD2
size: .

DNA: TGCGCCAGCAGCCAAGGAGATGAGCAGTACTTC
CDR3: CASSQGDEQYF
J: TRBJ2-7
V: TRBV4-1
D: .
size: .

DNA: TGTGCCAGCAACGGAGGGGGCGCGTACAATGAGCAGTTCTTC
CDR3: CASNGGGAYNEQFF
J: TRBJ2-1
V: TRBV2
D: .
size: .

DNA: TGCAGCGTTGGACAGGAAAAACTGTTTTTT
CDR3: CSVGQEKLFF
J: TRBJ1-4
V: TRBV29-1
D: .
size: .

DNA: TGTGCCAGCAGCTTCGGCAGGGGAGTTGACGAGCAGTACTTC
CDR3: CASSFGRGVDEQYF
J: TRBJ2-7
V: TRBV11-3
D: .
size: .

DNA: TGTGCCAGCAGTTTATCGTCGGTCCCGGGGAATGAGCAGTTCTTC
CDR3: CASSLSSVPGNEQFF
J: TRBJ2-1
V: TRBV28
D: .
size: few

DNA: TGTGCCAGCAGAAAATACGACAGATCGGGAAACACCATATATTTT
CDR3: CASRKYDRSGNTIYF
J: TRBJ1-3
V: TRBV28
D: .
size: .

DNA: TGCAGCGTTGATTTGCGCCGCGGGGAGCTGTTTTTT
CDR3: CSVDLRRGELFF
J: TRBJ2-2
V: TRBV29-1
D: .
size: .

DNA: TGTGCCAGCAGTTTTTATTATGAGGGGGGGGCTAATGAAAAACTGTTTTTT
CDR3: CASSFYYEGGANEKLFF
J: TRBJ1-4
V: TRBV28
D: .
size: .

DNA: TGTGCCAGCAGTTTGGGGGGGTCTCCCTACGAGCAGTACTTC
CDR3: CASSLGGSPYEQYF
J: TRBJ2-7
V: TRBV28
D: TRBD2
size: .

DNA: TGTGCCAGCAGCCACTCTGCGGTCACCGGGGAGCTGTTTTTT
CDR3: CASSHSAVTGELFF
J: TRBJ2-2
V: TRBV3-1/TRBV3-2
D: .
size: .

DNA: TGTGCCAGCAGCCAACATCGGGAGCTGTTTTTT
CDR3: CASSQHRELFF
J: TRBJ2-2
V: TRBV14
D: .
size: .

DNA: TGTGCCAGCAGCTTGGACTGGACTGAAGCTTTCTTT
CDR3: CASSLDWTEAFF
J: TRBJ1-1
V: TRBV5-6
D: .
size: .

DNA: TGTGCCAGCGGGCTTGGGGCAGTCAATGAGCAGTTCTTC
CDR3: CASGLGAVNEQFF
J: TRBJ2-1
V: TRBV7-9
D: .
size: .

DNA: TGTGCCAGCACCCCCCTGAGCGTTAGTGAGACCCAGTACTTC
CDR3: CASTPLSVSETQYF
J: TRBJ2-5
V: TRBV3-1/TRBV3-2
D: .
size: .

DNA: TGTGCCAGCAGAAGACTAGCGGGAGAGGGTACGCAGTATTTT
CDR3: CASRRLAGEGTQYF
J: TRBJ2-3
V: TRBV7-8
D: TRBD2
size: .

DNA: TGTGCCAGCACCTCGTCAGTTAGCACAGATACGCAGTATTTT
CDR3: CASTSSVSTDTQYF
J: TRBJ2-3
V: TRBV2
D: .
size: .

DNA: TGTGCCAGCAGCTTTATCCAGGGGATAGGTACCGGGGAGCTGTTTTTT
CDR3: CASSFIQGIGTGELFF
J: TRBJ2-2
V: TRBV5-4
D: .
size: .

DNA: TGTGCCAGCAGCAACCGGGACAGGGGTGGCTACACCTTC
CDR3: CASSNRDRGGYTF
J: TRBJ1-2
V: TRBV7-2
D: TRBD1
size: .

DNA: TGTGCCAGCAGCTTGTTGACAGTCTCTGGAAACACCATATATTTT
CDR3: CASSLLTVSGNTIYF
J: TRBJ1-3
V: TRBV11-2
D: .
size: .

DNA: TGTGCCAGCAGCTTAACCATGGGTTCGGCTAGCGGGAGAACAGATACGCAGTATTTT
CDR3: CASSLTMGSASGRTDTQYF
J: TRBJ2-3
V: TRBV11-2
D: TRBD2
size: .

DNA: TGTGCCAGCAGTCAGGTGGACGGGCGGACAGGGGCAGACCAAGAGACCCAGTACTTC
CDR3: CASSQVDGRTGADQETQYF
J: TRBJ2-5
V: TRBV6-6
D: TRBD1
size: .

DNA: TGTGCCAGCAGCTTGGTAGTTGTACAGCCGAACACCGGGGAGCTGTTTTTT
CDR3: CASSLVVVQPNTGELFF
J: TRBJ2-2
V: TRBV5-4
D: .
size: .

DNA: TGTGCCAGTAGTTGGGCGGGAGGGTCCTCAGGGACGCAGTATTTT
CDR3: CASSWAGGSSGTQYF
J: TRBJ2-3
V: TRBV19
D: TRBD2
size: once

DNA: TGTGCCAGCAGTTTAAGGGCGGGCACCGGGGAGCTGTTTTTT
CDR3: CASSLRAGTGELFF
J: TRBJ2-2
V: TRBV27
D: .
size: .

DNA: TGTGCCAGCATCTCCGACGGGATCGGGGAGCTGTTTTTT
CDR3: CASISDGIGELFF
J: TRBJ2-2
V: TRBV6-5
D: .
size: .

DNA: TGTGCCAGCAGCTTTCGGGGTTCCGGGGAGCTGTTTTTT
CDR3: CASSFRGSGELFF
J: TRBJ2-2
V: TRBV7-8
D: .
size: .

DNA: TGTGCCAGCAGTCCGCGGGGCAGGGGGAGCTCCTATGGCTACACCTTC
CDR3: CASSPRGRGSSYGYTF
J: TRBJ1-2
V: TRBV28
D: TRBD1
size: .

DNA: TGTGCCAGCAGCCTGCCCGGGACAGGGAATCCTTCCGAGCAGTACTTC
CDR3: CASSLPGTGNPSEQYF
J: TRBJ2-7
V: TRBV4-2
D: TRBD1
size: few

DNA: TGTGCCACCGGACAGGGTTCCTACGAGCAGTACTTC
CDR3: CATGQGSYEQYF
J: TRBJ2-7
V: TRBV19
D: TRBD1
size: .

DNA: TGTGCCAGCAGCTTAGTAACAGGGGTAGATGGCGGCTACACCTTC
CDR3: CASSLVTGVDGGYTF
J: TRBJ1-2
V: TRBV7-2
D: TRBD1
size: .

DNA: TGTGCCAGCAGCCAAGCGGATACGCAGTATTTT
CDR3: CASSQADTQYF
J: TRBJ2-3
V: TRBV3-1/TRBV3-2
D: .
size: .

DNA: TGTGCCAGCAGGGACACACCCTACGAGCAGTACTTC
CDR3: CASRDTPYEQYF
J: TRBJ2-7
V: TRBV28
D: .
size: .

DNA: TGTGCCAGCAGCCGGGGACTTAACACCGGGGAGCTGTTTTTT
CDR3: CASSRGLNTGELFF
J: TRBJ2-2
V: TRBV28
D: .
size: .

DNA: TGTGCCAGCAGTTTAAGGACTAGCGGGCGCGAGACCCAGTACTTC
CDR3: CASSLRTSGRETQYF
J: TRBJ2-5
V: TRBV28
D: TRBD2
size: .

DNA: TGTGCCAGCAGCTTAGGTTCCTACTTCTCTGGAAACACCATATATTTT
CDR3: CASSLGSYFSGNTIYF
J: TRBJ1-3
V: TRBV7-9
D: .
size: .

DNA: TGTGCCAGCAGTCTCACGGAAGGGGGGGGTGAGCAGTTCTTC
CDR3: CASSLTEGGGEQFF
J: TRBJ2-1
V: TRBV28
D: .
size: .

DNA: TGTGCCTGGAACAGGGGAGGCAATCAGCCCCAGCATTTT
CDR3: CAWNRGGNQPQHF
J: TRBJ1-5
V: TRBV30
D: TRBD1
size: .

DNA: TGCGCCAGCAGTACCGGGACTGGGAACACTGAAGCTTTCTTT
CDR3: CASSTGTGNTEAFF
J: TRBJ1-1
V: TRBV4-1
D: .
size: .